This T cell receptor beta chain was found in a study of blood T cell repertoires in COVID-19. The wider study: COVID-19 samples, acute and convalescent, were from the United States, Italy and Spain. Nucleic acid was either cDNA or gDNA, and it came from T cells, B-cell-depleted T cells, or PBMCs.

This clone has just one count. Repertoires were generated with immunoSEQ multiplex PCR, while TCRdb's copy carries only in-frame clones and drops some. The sample yields some 200,000 clones, about 80% seen once. The source of this sequence is an older woman with acute or convalescent COVID-19. The sequenced sample was peripheral blood.

The CDR3 region has the DNA TGTGCCAGCAGGAAGACAGGGGGAAGCACTGAAGCTTTCTTT. It encodes CASRKTGGSTEAFF. The gene calls are TRBV6-5 and TRBJ1-1, with 9 bases lining up with TRBD1. The CDR3 contains 14 residues. With V trimmed by 6 bases and J by 4 bases, 6 bases remained unmatched. CDR1 is MNHEY, CDR2 SVGAGI, per germline.